The clone carrying this T cell receptor (beta chain) was found once. Its antigen remains unknown. This sample stems from a study of cytomegalovirus exposure and HLA in healthy donors. Findings of the study overall: A later analysis found most CMV-associated TCR beta chains apparently HLA-restricted. 87-base-pair reads could not separate some V segments, including TRBV6-2 and TRBV6-3.

The primer mix had 60 Vbeta and 13 Jbeta primers. TCRdb's table, derived via immunoSEQ multiplex PCR, lists solely in-frame clones and lacks some. This table holds 100,000 to 150,000 clones, less than 85% found once. V was clipped by 5 bases and J by 5 bases, with 10 bases between them. The length of the CDR3 is 12 residues. CDR1 and CDR2 (germline): MNHNY, SVGAGI (reference sequence). The sequence came from a male donor in good health and CMV-seronegative. The rearrangement links TRBV6-6 to TRBJ2-7; D is perhaps TRBD1 (5 bases). What was sequenced was PBMCs. The CDR3 reads CASSRQGHEQYF. The CDR3 DNA is TGTGCCAGCAGTAGGCAGGGCCACGAGCAGTACTTC.